This T cell receptor (beta chain) is drawn from a study of CD4+ T cells in melanoma. Generated by immunoSEQ multiplex PCR, the TCRdb table keeps only in-frame clones and is missing some. The table shows over 15,000 clones, with about 84% occurring only once. This CDR3 comprises 22 residues. Losses at the gene ends were 6 bases for V and 0 bases for J; bases not matched to a gene: 24. Germline CDR1 reads LGHNT; CDR2 reads FRNRAP. Sequences were obtained from cells from a culture (not recorded whether cultured in vitro). The sequence was collected from a human donor with melanoma. V usage is TRBV12-5 and J usage is TRBJ1-1; 11 bases fit TRBD1. Here the CDR3 DNA reads TGTGCTAGTGGCAAAAGACTGGACAGGGGGCGCTTCCAACGTCACATGAACACTGAAGCTTTCTTT. Translation: CASGKRLDRGRFQRHMNTEAFF.